These 26 T cell receptor beta chains share one sample of origin, sequenced in a study of control samples from healthy donors and cancer patients (dated by TCRdb to 2018 to 2021). Receptor amplification or capture employed the immunoSEQ multiplex PCR assay. TCRdb re-hosts the immuneACCESS table, in-frame sequences only. Its copies lack some clones; in the studies checked, an unresolved V gene accounts for under half of them, and the cause for the rest is not known. This sample gives about 150,000 clones in total; roughly 94% of them show up just once. Of the sample, 4.5% to 6% falls within the top ten clones. The specimen sequenced was blood. The receptors were sampled from a middle-aged man in good health.

The gene calls are TRBV2 and TRBJ1-1, with TRBD1 matching 10 bases. Germline CDR1 and CDR2: SNHLY and FYNNEI. After removal of 6 bases from V and 6 bases from J, the junction contained 10 bases not matched to a gene. The CDR3 has 15 amino acids. The DNA for the CDR3 is TGTGCCAGCAGCGAGACAGGGGGCGCGGAATCTGAAGCTTTCTTT. Amino acids: CASSETGGAESEAFF. The complete variable domain, with remaining parts taken from reference TRBV2 and TRBJ1-1, reads EPEVTQTPSHQVTQMGQEVILRCVPISNHLYFYWYRQILGQKVEFLVSFYNNEISEKSEIFDDQFSVERPDGSNFTLKIRSTKLEDSAMYFCASSETGGAESEAFFGQGTRLTVV.

This chain links TRBV28 with TRBJ2-7, with D maybe TRBD2 (6 bases). The ends were cut back, 5 bases at V and 0 bases at J, with 14 bases in the middle. The CDR3 covers 15 residues. Germline loops: CDR1 MDHEN, CDR2 SYDVKM. The CDR3 reads CASSPVGGSSYEQYF. The CDR3 DNA follows: TGTGCCAGCAGTCCCGTCGGGGGAAGCTCCTACGAGCAGTACTTC.

The CDR3 spells CASSDRNSYEQYF. The CDR3 DNA reads TGTGCCAGCAGTGACAGGAACTCCTACGAGCAGTACTTC. The chain links TRBV27 to TRBJ2-7; possible D gene TRBD1, 6 bases. The CDR3 loop spans 13 amino acids. From germline, CDR1 is MNHEY and CDR2 SMNVEV (reference sequence). Trimming shortened V by 5 bases and J by 0 bases, and 8 bases separated the two germline ends.

The rearrangement joins TRBV13 to TRBJ1-6; D unclear. The CDR3 runs to 14 residues. Trimming shortened V by 0 bases and J by 8 bases, and 8 bases separated the two germline ends. The germline V gene has CDR1 PRHDT and CDR2 FYEKMQ (reference sequence). CDR3 sequence: CASSLGGWDSPLHF. CDR3 in DNA: TGTGCCAGCAGCTTAGGGGGCTGGGATTCACCCCTCCACTTT.

The V and J genes are TRBV6-1 and TRBJ1-2; weak D call: TRBD1 (5 bases). V lost 3 bases to trimming and J lost 8 bases, with 13 bases between them. The CDR3 runs to 13 residues. Germline CDR1 MNHNS, CDR2 SASEGT. The CDR3 protein is CASSDREGKGYTF. CDR3 DNA: TGTGCCAGCAGTGACAGGGAAGGAAAGGGCTACACCTTC.

V is TRBV27 and J is TRBJ1-5; D is unclear. The length of the CDR3 is 13 residues. CDR1 is MNHEY and CDR2 is SMNVEV in the germline V gene (reference sequence). V was shortened by 0 bases and J by 7 bases, with 7 bases between the two germline ends. CDR3 nucleotide sequence: TGTGCCAGCAGTTTATCGGGGATCCAGCCCCAGCATTTT. As protein: CASSLSGIQPQHF.

This rearrangement joins TRBV27 to TRBJ1-1; D is unclear. CDR3 length: 16 residues. The germline V gene encodes CDR1 MNHEY and CDR2 SMNVEV (reference sequence). Trimming pared 2 bases from V and 0 bases from J, leaving 13 bases between. CDR3 region: CASSLDPGRMNTEAFF. CDR3 in DNA: TGTGCCAGCAGTTTAGATCCGGGGAGGATGAACACTGAAGCTTTCTTT.

The genes are TRBV28 and TRBJ1-5, with D possibly being TRBD1 (5 bases). V was pared by 5 bases and J by 0 bases, with 14 bases between. Germline CDR1 and CDR2: MDHEN and SYDVKM. CDR3 size: 16 residues. The CDR3, as DNA: TGTGCCAGCAGTCCGAGGGGACGGGGTAGCAATCAGCCCCAGCATTTT. It encodes CASSPRGRGSNQPQHF.

The V call is TRBV4-1, the J call TRBJ1-1; D unresolved. Germline lookup yields CDR1 MGHRA and CDR2 YSYEKL. Trimming shortened V by 0 bases and J by 3 bases, and 5 bases separated the two germline ends. CDR3 size: 13 residues. This CDR3 reads CASSQDRDTEAFF. The CDR3 region has the DNA TGCGCCAGCAGCCAAGATAGGGACACTGAAGCTTTCTTT.

The chain recombines TRBV24-1 with TRBJ1-2; the D gene is possibly TRBD1 (5 bases). The CDR3 length is 17 residues. Germline V lookup: CDR1 KGHDR, CDR2 SFDVKD. V lost 6 bases and J lost 0, with 19 bases in between. CDR3 sequence: CATSPGTSIPTNYGYTF. CDR3 bases: TGTGCCACCAGTCCCGGGACCTCGATTCCGACTAACTATGGCTACACCTTC.

This clone was recorded only once. The V call is TRBV28, the J call TRBJ1-5, with TRBD1 matching 7 bases. The V segment lost 3 bases and the J segment 1 base; nucleotides outside the gene matches: 6. The CDR3 has 16 amino acids. Germline CDR1 MDHEN, CDR2 SYDVKM. The CDR3 protein is CASSFTGEVSNQPQHF. As DNA, the CDR3 is TGTGCCAGCAGTTTTACAGGGGAGGTGAGCAATCAGCCCCAGCATTTT.

This chain joins TRBV29-1 and TRBJ2-1, with unresolved D. V lost 3 bases, J lost 4 bases, and 7 bases lay in between. Germline V CDR1 and CDR2: SQVTM, ANQGSEA. This CDR3 contains 12 residues. The chain's CDR3 is CSVDSGYNEQFF. In nucleotides, the CDR3 is TGCAGCGTTGATTCGGGTTACAATGAGCAGTTCTTC.

This chain connects TRBV14 to TRBJ1-2, with no clear D. CDR3 length: 12 residues. The V gene's germline CDR1 is SGHDN and CDR2 FVKESK. Trimming took 2 bases from V and 5 from J, leaving 6 bases between them. In nucleotides, the CDR3 is TGTGCCAGCAGCCAAACACAGTATGGCTACACCTTC. It translates to CASSQTQYGYTF.

This clone was detected once. The gene calls are TRBV6-1 and TRBJ1-1, with TRBD1 identical over 8 bases. V lost 3 bases, J lost 11 bases, and 17 bases stayed unmatched. Germline V CDR1 and CDR2: MNHNS, SASEGT. The CDR3 consists of 16 residues. The chain's CDR3 is CASSEGTGPLLAMAFF. For the CDR3, the DNA is TGTGCCAGCAGTGAGGGGACAGGTCCACTTTTAGCAATGGCTTTCTTT.

The rearrangement links TRBV19 to TRBJ2-7; 9 bases align to TRBD1. Germline V gene lookup returns CDR1 LNHDA and CDR2 SQIVND (reference sequence). CDR3 length: 14 amino acids. Losses at the gene ends were 6 bases for V and 6 bases for J; bases not matched to a gene: 9. The CDR3 DNA is TGTGCCAGTAGCCTGGACAGGGGACGGGGCGAGCAGTACTTC. This gives the protein CASSLDRGRGEQYF.

The rearrangement links TRBV18 to TRBJ1-1, with TRBD1 as a possible D gene (5 bases). Germline lookup yields CDR1 KGHSH and CDR2 LQKENI. V lost 3 bases and J lost 4, with 12 bases in between. The CDR3 sequence is 14 residues long. The DNA of the CDR3 is TGTGCCAGCTCACCGGCAGGGATGTTCACTGAAGCTTTCTTT. Protein: CASSPAGMFTEAFF. Full variable domain (remainder filled in from reference TRBV18 and TRBJ1-1): NAGVMQNPRHLVRRRGQEARLRCSPMKGHSHVYWYRQLPEEGLKFMVYLQKENIIDESGMPKERFSAEFPKEGPSILRIQQVVRGDSAAYFCASSPAGMFTEAFFGQGTRLTVV.

This clone came up once. V usage is TRBV5-1 and J usage is TRBJ2-1; D ambiguous. The V gene's germline CDR1 is SGHRS and CDR2 YFSETQ. Trimming removed 2 bases at V and 8 bases at J, with 5 bases between. The CDR3 runs to 11 residues. The CDR3 DNA follows: TGCGCCAGCAGCTTTTTCGATGAGCAGTTCTTC. Encoded protein: CASSFFDEQFF.

This chain connects TRBV25-1 to TRBJ2-2; a possible D gene is TRBD1 (7 bases). Germline loops: CDR1 MGHDK, CDR2 SYGVNS. CDR3 size: 13 residues. V was clipped by 4 bases and J by 7 bases, with 10 bases between them. As DNA, the CDR3 is TGTGCCAGCAGTGTCCAGGGGGGCGGGGAGCTGTTTTTT. The encoded protein is CASSVQGGGELFF.

The chain uses TRBV12-3 or TRBV12-4 and TRBJ1-5; no clear D. This CDR3 spans 13 amino acids. The V and J ends lost 4 bases and 1 base respectively, with 5 bases between them. The CDR3 DNA follows: TGTGCCAGCAGTTCGGGGAGCAATCAGCCCCAGCATTTT. Protein sequence: CASSSGSNQPQHF.

This chain joins TRBV12-3 or TRBV12-4 and TRBJ2-7; no firm D call. This CDR3 is built from 11 residues. Trimming pared 6 bases from V and 7 bases from J, leaving 10 bases between. In DNA form, the CDR3 reads TGTGCCAGCAGGTACGAGGTTGAGCAGTACTTC. It yields the protein CASRYEVEQYF.

This chain links TRBV28 with TRBJ1-4, with a possible D match to TRBD1 (5 bases). This CDR3 has 16 residues. The germline V and J ends were trimmed by 6 bases and 5 bases, with 19 bases remaining between them. The germline CDR1 and CDR2 sequences are MDHEN and SYDVKM. CDR3 sequence (DNA): TGTGCCAGCAGGCGGGGACGGTCCACCAACAATGAAAAACTGTTTTTT. Its protein is CASRRGRSTNNEKLFF.

The CDR3 DNA is TGTGCCAGCAGCTTAGATGTCGGTTCCAACTATAATTCACCCCTCCACTTT. Translation gives CASSLDVGSNYNSPLHF. V is TRBV7-2 and J is TRBJ1-6; D is uncertain. The CDR3 contains 17 residues. Germline V gene data show CDR1 as SGHTA and CDR2 as FQGNSA. The V and J ends lost 1 base and 3 bases respectively, with 13 bases between them.

This chain links TRBV11-2 with TRBJ1-4; D is unclear. This CDR3 comprises 15 residues. With 1 base removed from V and 5 bases from J, the gap between germline ends came to 11 bases. CDR1 is SGHAT and CDR2 is FQNNGV in the germline V gene. This CDR3 is CASSLGPALNEKLFF. The CDR3 DNA sequence: TGTGCCAGCAGCTTAGGACCCGCTTTAAATGAAAAACTGTTTTTT.

The rearrangement joins TRBV5-4 to TRBJ1-2; D is ambiguous. The germline V and J ends were trimmed by 3 bases and 4 bases, with 10 bases remaining between them. The germline gives CDR1 SGHNT, CDR2 YYREEE (reference sequence). The CDR3 is 13 amino acids. The CDR3 region is CASSSDGSYGYTF. The CDR3 DNA sequence: TGTGCCAGCAGCTCGGACGGATCCTATGGCTACACCTTC. The full variable domain, its missing parts supplied by reference TRBV5-4 and TRBJ1-2, is ETGVTQSPTHLIKTRGQQVTLRCSSQSGHNTVSWYQQALGQGPQFIFQYYREEENGRGNFPPRFSGLQFPNYSSELNVNALELDDSALYLCASSSDGSYGYTFGSGTRLTVV.

Notes on this clone: The junction differs from germline at one of its ends, possibly a read error. The same CDR3 arises from other DNA sequences in this sample as well. V and J are TRBV7-2 and TRBJ1-1; D not resolved. The germline CDR1 and CDR2 sequences are SGHTA and FQGNSA. The CDR3 loop spans 13 amino acids. The CDR3 here is CASSSGLNTEAFF. The CDR3 DNA reads TGTGCCAGTAGCTCGGGCCTGAACACTGAAGCTTTCTTT.

The chain couples TRBV5-1 to TRBJ2-3; possibly TRBD2 for D (6 bases). CDR3 size: 15 residues. With 0 bases removed from V and 5 bases from J, the gap between germline ends came to 13 bases. From germline, CDR1 is SGHRS and CDR2 YFSETQ. The CDR3 DNA reads TGCGCCAGCAGCTTGGAGGGACGGAGGGGAGATACGCAGTATTTT. Translation: CASSLEGRRGDTQYF. Supplemented by reference TRBV5-1 and TRBJ2-3, the full variable domain reads KAGVTQTPRYLIKTRGQQVTLSCSPISGHRSVSWYQQTPGQGLQFLFEYFSETQRNKGNFPGRFSGRQFSNSRSEMNVSTLELGDSALYLCASSLEGRRGDTQYFGPGTRLTVL.